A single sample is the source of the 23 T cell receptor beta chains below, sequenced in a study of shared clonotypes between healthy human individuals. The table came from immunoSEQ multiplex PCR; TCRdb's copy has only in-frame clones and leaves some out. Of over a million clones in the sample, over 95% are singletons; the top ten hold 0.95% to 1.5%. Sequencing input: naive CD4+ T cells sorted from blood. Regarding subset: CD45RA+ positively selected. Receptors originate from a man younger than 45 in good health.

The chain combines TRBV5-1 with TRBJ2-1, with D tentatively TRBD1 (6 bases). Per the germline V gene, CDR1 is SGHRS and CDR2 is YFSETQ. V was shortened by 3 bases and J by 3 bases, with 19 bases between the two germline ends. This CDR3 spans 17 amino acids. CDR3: CASSSGAPGTFYNEQFF. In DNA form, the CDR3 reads TGCGCCAGCAGCTCAGGCGCACCCGGGACATTCTACAATGAGCAGTTCTTC.

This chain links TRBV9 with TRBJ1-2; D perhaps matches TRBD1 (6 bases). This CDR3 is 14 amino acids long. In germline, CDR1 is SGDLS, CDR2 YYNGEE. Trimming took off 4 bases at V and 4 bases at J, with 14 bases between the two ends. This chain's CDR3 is CASSKTGTIYGYTF. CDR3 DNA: TGTGCCAGCAGCAAGACCGGGACAATCTATGGCTACACCTTC.

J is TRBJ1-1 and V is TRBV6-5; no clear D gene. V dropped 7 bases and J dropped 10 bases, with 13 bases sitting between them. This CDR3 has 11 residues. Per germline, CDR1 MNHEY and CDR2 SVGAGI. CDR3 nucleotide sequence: TGTGCCAGCACCTCAGGATTGGGAGCTTTCTTT. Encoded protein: CASTSGLGAFF.

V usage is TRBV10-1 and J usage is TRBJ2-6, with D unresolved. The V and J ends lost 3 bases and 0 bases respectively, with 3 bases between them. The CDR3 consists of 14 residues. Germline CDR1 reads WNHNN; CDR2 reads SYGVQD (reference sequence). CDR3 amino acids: CASSEGSGANVLTF. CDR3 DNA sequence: TGCGCCAGCAGTGAAGGCTCTGGGGCCAACGTCCTGACTTTC.

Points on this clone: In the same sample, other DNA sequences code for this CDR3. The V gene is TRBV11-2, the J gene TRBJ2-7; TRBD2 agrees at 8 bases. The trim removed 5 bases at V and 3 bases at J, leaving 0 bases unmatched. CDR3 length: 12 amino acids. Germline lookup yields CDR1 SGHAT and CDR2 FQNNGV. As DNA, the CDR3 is TGTGCCAGCAGCCGGGGGGGCTACGAGCAGTACTTC. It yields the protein CASSRGGYEQYF.

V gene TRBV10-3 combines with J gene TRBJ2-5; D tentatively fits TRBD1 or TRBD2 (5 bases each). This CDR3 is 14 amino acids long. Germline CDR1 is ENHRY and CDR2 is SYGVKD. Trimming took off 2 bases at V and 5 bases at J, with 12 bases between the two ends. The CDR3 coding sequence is TGTGCCATCAGTGAGCGGGGCAGCATGGAGACCCAGTACTTC. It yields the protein CAISERGSMETQYF.

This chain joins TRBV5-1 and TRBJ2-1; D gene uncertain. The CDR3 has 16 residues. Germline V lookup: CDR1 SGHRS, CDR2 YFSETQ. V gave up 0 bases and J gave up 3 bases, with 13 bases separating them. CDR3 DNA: TGCGCCAGCAGCTTGGGTGTCGGGCTCATCTACAATGAGCAGTTCTTC. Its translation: CASSLGVGLIYNEQFF. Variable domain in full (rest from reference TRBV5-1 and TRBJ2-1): KAGVTQTPRYLIKTRGQQVTLSCSPISGHRSVSWYQQTPGQGLQFLFEYFSETQRNKGNFPGRFSGRQFSNSRSEMNVSTLELGDSALYLCASSLGVGLIYNEQFFGPGTRLTVL.

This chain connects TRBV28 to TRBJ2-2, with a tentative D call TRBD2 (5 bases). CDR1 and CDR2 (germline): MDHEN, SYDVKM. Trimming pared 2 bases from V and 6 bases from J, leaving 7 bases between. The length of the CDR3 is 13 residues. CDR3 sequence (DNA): TGTGCCAGCAGTTTAGGGAGATCCGGGGAGCTGTTTTTT. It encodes CASSLGRSGELFF.

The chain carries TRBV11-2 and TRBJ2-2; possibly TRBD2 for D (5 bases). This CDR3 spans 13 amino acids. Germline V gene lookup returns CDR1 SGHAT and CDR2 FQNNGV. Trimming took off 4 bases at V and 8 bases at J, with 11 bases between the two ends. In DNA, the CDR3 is TGTGCCAGCAGCTACGGGGAGCTTGGGGAGCTGTTTTTT. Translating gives CASSYGELGELFF. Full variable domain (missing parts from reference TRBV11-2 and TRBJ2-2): EAGVAQSPRYKIIEKRQSVAFWCNPISGHATLYWYQQILGQGPKLLIQFQNNGVVDDSQLPKDRFSAERLKGVDSTLKIQPAKLEDSAVYLCASSYGELGELFFGEGSRLTVL.

The CDR3: CASSLEGSRGTGELFF. The CDR3 DNA follows: TGTGCCAGCAGCTTAGAAGGGAGCAGGGGCACCGGGGAGCTGTTTTTT. The chain carries TRBV11-3 and TRBJ2-2, with D possibly TRBD1 on 6 matching bases. CDR3 length: 16 residues. CDR1 SGHNT and CDR2 YENEEA come from the germline V gene. Trimming took off 0 bases at V and 4 bases at J, with 12 bases between the two ends. The variable domain in full, with the rest retrieved from reference TRBV11-3 and TRBJ2-2, is EAGVVQSPRYKIIEKKQPVAFWCNPISGHNTLYWYLQNLGQGPELLIRYENEEAVDDSQLPKDRFSAERLKGVDSTLKIQPAELGDSAVYLCASSLEGSRGTGELFFGEGSRLTVL.

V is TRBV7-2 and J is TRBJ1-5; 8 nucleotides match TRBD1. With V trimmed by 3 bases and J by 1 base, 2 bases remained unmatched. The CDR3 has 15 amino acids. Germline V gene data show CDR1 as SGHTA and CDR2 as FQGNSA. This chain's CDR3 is CASSFGQGSNQPQHF. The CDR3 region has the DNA TGTGCCAGCAGCTTCGGACAGGGAAGCAATCAGCCCCAGCATTTT.

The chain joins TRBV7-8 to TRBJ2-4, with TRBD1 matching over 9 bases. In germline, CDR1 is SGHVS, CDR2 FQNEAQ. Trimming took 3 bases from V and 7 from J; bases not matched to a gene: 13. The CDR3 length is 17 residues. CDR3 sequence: CASSFGGIQGAVNIQYF. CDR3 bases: TGTGCCAGCAGCTTTGGGGGGATACAGGGGGCAGTGAACATTCAGTACTTC.

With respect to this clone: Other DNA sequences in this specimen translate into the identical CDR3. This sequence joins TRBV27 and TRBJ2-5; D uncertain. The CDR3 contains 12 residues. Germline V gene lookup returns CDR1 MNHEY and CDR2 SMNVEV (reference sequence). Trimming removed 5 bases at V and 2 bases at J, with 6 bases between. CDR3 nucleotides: TGTGCCAGCAGTCTCAATCAAGAGACCCAGTACTTC. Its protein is CASSLNQETQYF.

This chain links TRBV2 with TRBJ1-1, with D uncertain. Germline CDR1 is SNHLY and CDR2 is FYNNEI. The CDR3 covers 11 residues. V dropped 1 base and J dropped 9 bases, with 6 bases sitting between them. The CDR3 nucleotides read TGTGCCAGCAGTGAAGACTCGAAAGCTTTCTTT. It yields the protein CASSEDSKAFF.

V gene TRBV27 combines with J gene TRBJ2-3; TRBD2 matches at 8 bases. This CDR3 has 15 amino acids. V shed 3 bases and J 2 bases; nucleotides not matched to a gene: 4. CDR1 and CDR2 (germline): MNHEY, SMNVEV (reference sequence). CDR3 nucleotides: TGTGCCAGCAGTTTGTCTAGCGGGTACACAGATACGCAGTATTTT. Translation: CASSLSSGYTDTQYF.

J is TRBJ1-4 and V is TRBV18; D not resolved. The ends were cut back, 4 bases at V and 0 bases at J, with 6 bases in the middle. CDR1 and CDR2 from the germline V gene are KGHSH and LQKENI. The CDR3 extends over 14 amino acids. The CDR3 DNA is TGTGCCAGCTCACGCCATTCAACTAATGAAAAACTGTTTTTT. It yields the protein CASSRHSTNEKLFF.

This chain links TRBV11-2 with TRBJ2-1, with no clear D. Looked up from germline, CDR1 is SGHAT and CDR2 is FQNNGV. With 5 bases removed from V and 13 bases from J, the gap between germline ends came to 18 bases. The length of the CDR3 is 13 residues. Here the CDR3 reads CASSDETWLKQFF. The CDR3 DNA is TGTGCCAGCAGCGATGAGACTTGGCTTAAACAGTTCTTC.

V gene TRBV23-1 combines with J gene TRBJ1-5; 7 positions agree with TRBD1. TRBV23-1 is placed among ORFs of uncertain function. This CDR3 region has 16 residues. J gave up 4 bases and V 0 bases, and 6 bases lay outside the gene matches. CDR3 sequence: CASSQSRDSENQPQHF. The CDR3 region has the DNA TGCGCCAGCAGTCAATCGAGGGACAGCGAGAATCAGCCCCAGCATTTT.

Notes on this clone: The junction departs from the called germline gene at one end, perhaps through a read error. The CDR3: CATRRDQAGSYEQYF. In nucleotides, the CDR3 is TGTGCCACCAGAAGAGATCAAGCGGGATCCTACGAGCAGTACTTC. This chain links TRBV15 with TRBJ2-7, with 7 bases fitting TRBD2. The CDR3 contains 15 residues. Germline CDR1 is LNHNV and CDR2 is YYDKDF (reference sequence).

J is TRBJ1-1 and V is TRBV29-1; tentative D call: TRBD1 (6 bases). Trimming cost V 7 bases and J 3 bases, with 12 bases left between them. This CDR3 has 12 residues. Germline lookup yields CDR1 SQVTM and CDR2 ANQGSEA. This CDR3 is CSGSQGYTEAFF. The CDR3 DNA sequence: TGCAGCGGGTCACAGGGCTACACTGAAGCTTTCTTT.

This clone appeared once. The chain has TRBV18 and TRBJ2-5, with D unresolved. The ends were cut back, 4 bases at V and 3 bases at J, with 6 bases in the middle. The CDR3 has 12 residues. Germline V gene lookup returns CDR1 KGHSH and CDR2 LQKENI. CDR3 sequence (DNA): TGTGCCAGCTCACAAGACGAAGAGACCCAGTACTTC. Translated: CASSQDEETQYF.

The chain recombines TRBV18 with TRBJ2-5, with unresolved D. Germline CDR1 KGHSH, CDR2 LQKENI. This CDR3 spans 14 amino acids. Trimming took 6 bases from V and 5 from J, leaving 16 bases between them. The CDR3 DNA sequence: TGTGCCAGCTCCCTCGCGGCGGTTGGGGAGACCCAGTACTTC. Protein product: CASSLAAVGETQYF.

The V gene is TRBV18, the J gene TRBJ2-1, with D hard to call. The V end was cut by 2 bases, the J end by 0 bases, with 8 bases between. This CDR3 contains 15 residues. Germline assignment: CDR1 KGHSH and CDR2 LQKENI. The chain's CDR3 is CASSPSRDSYNEQFF. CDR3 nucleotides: TGTGCCAGCTCACCATCTAGGGACTCCTACAATGAGCAGTTCTTC.